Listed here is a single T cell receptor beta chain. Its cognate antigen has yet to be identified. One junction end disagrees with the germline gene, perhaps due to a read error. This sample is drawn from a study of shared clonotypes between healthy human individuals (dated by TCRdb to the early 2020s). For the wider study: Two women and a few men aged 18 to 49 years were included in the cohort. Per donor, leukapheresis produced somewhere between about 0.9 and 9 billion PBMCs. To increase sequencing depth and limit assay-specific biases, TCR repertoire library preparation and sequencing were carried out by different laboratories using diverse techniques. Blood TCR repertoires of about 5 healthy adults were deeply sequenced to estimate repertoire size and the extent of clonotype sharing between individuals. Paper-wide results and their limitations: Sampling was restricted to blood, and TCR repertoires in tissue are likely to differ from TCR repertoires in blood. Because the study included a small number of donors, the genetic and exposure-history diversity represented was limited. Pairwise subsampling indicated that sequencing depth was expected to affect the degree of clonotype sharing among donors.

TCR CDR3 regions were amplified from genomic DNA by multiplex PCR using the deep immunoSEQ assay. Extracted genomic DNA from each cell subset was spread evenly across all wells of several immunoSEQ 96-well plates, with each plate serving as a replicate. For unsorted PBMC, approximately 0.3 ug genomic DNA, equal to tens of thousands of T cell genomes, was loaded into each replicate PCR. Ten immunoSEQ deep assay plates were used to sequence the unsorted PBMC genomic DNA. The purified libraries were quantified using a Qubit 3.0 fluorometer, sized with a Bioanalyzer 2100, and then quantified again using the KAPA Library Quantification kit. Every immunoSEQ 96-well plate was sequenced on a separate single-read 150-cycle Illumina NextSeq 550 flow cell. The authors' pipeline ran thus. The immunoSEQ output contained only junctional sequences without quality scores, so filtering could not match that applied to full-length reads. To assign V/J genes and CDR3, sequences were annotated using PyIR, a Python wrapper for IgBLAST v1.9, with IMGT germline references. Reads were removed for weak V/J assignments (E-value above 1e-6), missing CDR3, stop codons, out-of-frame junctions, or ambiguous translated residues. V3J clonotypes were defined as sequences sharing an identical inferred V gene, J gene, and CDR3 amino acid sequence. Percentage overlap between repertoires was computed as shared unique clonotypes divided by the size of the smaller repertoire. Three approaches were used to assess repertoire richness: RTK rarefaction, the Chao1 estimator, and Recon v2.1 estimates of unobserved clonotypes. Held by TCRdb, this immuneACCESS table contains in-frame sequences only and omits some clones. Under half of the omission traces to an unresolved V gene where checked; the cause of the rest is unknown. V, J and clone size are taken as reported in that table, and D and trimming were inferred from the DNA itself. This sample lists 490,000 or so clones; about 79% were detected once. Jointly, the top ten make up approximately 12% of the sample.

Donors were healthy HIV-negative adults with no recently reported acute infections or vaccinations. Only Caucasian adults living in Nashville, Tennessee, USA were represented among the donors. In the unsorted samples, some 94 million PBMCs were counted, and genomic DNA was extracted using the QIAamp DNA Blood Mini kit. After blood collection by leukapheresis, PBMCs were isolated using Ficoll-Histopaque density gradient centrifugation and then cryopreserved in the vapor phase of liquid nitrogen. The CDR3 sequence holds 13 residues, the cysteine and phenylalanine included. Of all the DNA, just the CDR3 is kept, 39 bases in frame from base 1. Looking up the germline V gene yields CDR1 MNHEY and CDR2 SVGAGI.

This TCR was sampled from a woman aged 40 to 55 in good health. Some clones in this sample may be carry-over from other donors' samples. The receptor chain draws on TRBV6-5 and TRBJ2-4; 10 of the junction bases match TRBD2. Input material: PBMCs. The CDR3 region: CDSGRVAKNIQYF. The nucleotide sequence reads TGTGACAGCGGGAGGGTAGCCAAAAACATTCAGTACTTC.